The next 21 T cell receptor beta chains were all read from a single sample in a study of blood T cell repertoires in COVID-19. Sequencing was performed with immunoSEQ multiplex PCR; in TCRdb, only in-frame clones are kept and a portion is missing. Among 25,000 to 30,000 clones, roughly nine tenths were seen once, and the ten largest hold less than 3.5%. Sequenced input: peripheral blood. These receptors were taken from a human donor in a cohort sampled during active COVID-19.

The chain uses TRBV3-1 (or the pseudogene TRBV3-2) and TRBJ1-6; D gene uncertain. There are 14 residues in the CDR3. Germline loops: CDR1 LGHDT, CDR2 YNNKEL (reference sequence). Trimming took off 4 bases at V and 10 bases at J, with 14 bases between the two ends. DNA for the CDR3: TGTGCCAGCAGCCCCCGGGAGAACGGGTCACCCCTCCACTTT. It yields the protein CASSPRENGSPLHF.

The gene calls are TRBV6-5 and TRBJ1-1; D remains ambiguous. This CDR3 contains 15 residues. In germline, CDR1 is MNHEY, CDR2 SVGAGI. The V end lost 0 bases, the J end lost 1 base, and 9 bases lay between the germline ends. CDR3 in amino acids: CASSYSPYTNTEAFF. CDR3 bases: TGTGCCAGCAGTTACTCACCATACACGAACACTGAAGCTTTCTTT.

This clone appeared a few times. The gene calls are TRBV29-1 and TRBJ1-3, with D unclear. The V gene's germline CDR1 is SQVTM and CDR2 ANQGSEA. The CDR3 sequence is 12 residues long. Trimming took 4 bases from V and 3 from J, leaving 7 bases between them. CDR3 in amino acids: CSVGENGNTIYF. CDR3 coding DNA: TGCAGCGTTGGGGAGAATGGAAACACCATATATTTT. Looking up the rest from reference TRBV29-1 and TRBJ1-3 gives the full variable domain: SAVISQKPSRDICQRGTSLTIQCQVDSQVTMMFWYRQQPGQSLTLIATANQGSEATYESGFVIDKFPISRPNLTFSTLTVSNMSPEDSSIYLCSVGENGNTIYFGEGSWLTVV.

Only one count was recorded for this clone. The chain joins TRBV10-3 to TRBJ2-1, with 8 nucleotides matching TRBD2. Germline V gene sequence: CDR1 ENHRY, CDR2 SYGVKD. This CDR3 is 9 amino acids long. V lost 11 bases to trimming and J lost 9 bases; unmatched junction nucleotides: 0. The CDR3 is CAAGGEQFF. The CDR3 nucleotides are TGTGCCGCGGGGGGTGAGCAGTTCTTC.

The V call is TRBV3-1 (or the pseudogene TRBV3-2), the J call TRBJ1-1; D possibly corresponds to TRBD1 (5 bases). Between the trimmed V and J ends, which lost 2 bases and 7 bases, there was a span of 11 bases. Germline assignment: CDR1 LGHDT and CDR2 YNNKEL (reference sequence). The CDR3 is 13 amino acids. CDR3 residues: CASSQPGLGEAFF. The CDR3 region has the DNA TGTGCCAGCAGCCAACCAGGGTTAGGTGAAGCTTTCTTT.

The chain links TRBV6-1 to TRBJ2-7, with D possibly TRBD1 on 5 matching bases. The germline V gene encodes CDR1 MNHNS and CDR2 SASEGT. The CDR3 length is 13 residues. The V and J ends lost 2 bases and 7 bases respectively, with 12 bases between them. The CDR3 protein is CASSERGVREQYF. For the CDR3, the DNA is TGTGCCAGCAGTGAAAGGGGCGTCAGGGAGCAGTACTTC.

This chain joins TRBV7-2 and TRBJ1-2; no clear D. This CDR3 is 12 amino acids long. Germline CDR1 and CDR2: SGHTA and FQGNSA. Trimming left V 4 bases short and J 8 bases short, with 11 bases between. The CDR3 nucleotides read TGTGCCAGCAGCTCCGAACGAGGGGGCTACACCTTC. Protein sequence: CASSSERGGYTF.

V and J are TRBV28 and TRBJ2-7; 7 bases are a match to TRBD2. The V segment lost 8 bases and the J segment 0 bases; nucleotides outside the gene matches: 7. This CDR3 spans 14 amino acids. Per the germline V gene, CDR1 is MDHEN and CDR2 is SYDVKM. CDR3 loop: CASSFSGSSYEQYF. The DNA for the CDR3 is TGTGCCAGCTCCTTTAGCGGGTCCTCCTACGAGCAGTACTTC. Variable domain in full (rest from reference TRBV28 and TRBJ2-7): DVKVTQSSRYLVKRTGEKVFLECVQDMDHENMFWYRQDPGLGLRLIYFSYDVKMKEKGDIPEGYSVSREKKERFSLILESASTNQTSMYLCASSFSGSSYEQYFGPGTRLTVT.

The chain combines TRBV9 with TRBJ1-2; possible D gene TRBD1, 5 bases. Germline V lookup: CDR1 SGDLS, CDR2 YYNGEE. The CDR3 sequence is 14 residues long. V dropped 3 bases and J dropped 2 bases, with 11 bases sitting between them. CDR3 amino acids: CASSDRQHNYGYTF. The CDR3 nucleotides read TGTGCCAGCAGCGACCGACAGCACAACTATGGCTACACCTTC.

The gene calls are TRBV6-1 and TRBJ2-6; D is perhaps TRBD2 (6 bases). Germline V gene lookup returns CDR1 MNHNS and CDR2 SASEGT. The CDR3 has 17 residues. V lost 3 bases, J lost 4 bases, and 16 bases lay in between. DNA of the CDR3: TGTGCCAGCAGTGAGACCGGTTGGGGGAGGGGGGCCAACGTCCTGACTTTC. Translating gives CASSETGWGRGANVLTF.

The chain uses TRBV5-5 and TRBJ2-5; D is unresolved. Trimming removed 2 bases from V and 4 bases from J, with 12 bases in between. The CDR3 spans 14 residues. Per the germline V gene, CDR1 is SGHKS and CDR2 is YYEKEE (reference sequence). The chain's CDR3 is CASSLSRLVETQYF. The CDR3 nucleotides read TGTGCCAGCAGCTTATCCAGGCTGGTAGAGACCCAGTACTTC.

CDR3 region: CASTQGGAYGYTF. The CDR3 DNA follows: TGTGCCAGCACGCAAGGGGGCGCCTATGGCTACACCTTC. The chain couples TRBV6-5 to TRBJ1-2, with 7 nucleotides matching TRBD1. V lost 7 bases to trimming and J lost 4 bases; unmatched junction nucleotides: 6. Germline CDR1 MNHEY, CDR2 SVGAGI. This CDR3 has 13 amino acids.

V gene TRBV19 combines with J gene TRBJ1-4; D perhaps matches TRBD1 (5 bases). Germline V gene lookup returns CDR1 LNHDA and CDR2 SQIVND (reference sequence). This CDR3 region has 14 residues. The V gene lost 5 bases and the J gene lost 2 bases, with 9 bases spanning the gap. CDR3 nucleotides: TGTGCCAGTAGTCCCGGACATACTAATGAAAAACTGTTTTTT. The encoded protein is CASSPGHTNEKLFF.

The V gene is TRBV3-1 (or the pseudogene TRBV3-2), the J gene TRBJ2-1, with D possibly being TRBD2 (5 bases). CDR1 LGHDT and CDR2 YNNKEL come from the germline V gene (reference sequence). The CDR3 totals 15 residues. V was shortened by 1 base and J by 10 bases, with 17 bases between the two germline ends. This CDR3 is CASSQGSGRLNEQFF. The CDR3 bases are TGTGCCAGCAGCCAAGGGAGCGGCCGGCTTAACGAGCAGTTCTTC.

This chain links TRBV12-3 or TRBV12-4 with TRBJ1-2, with TRBD1 matching over 7 bases. CDR3 size: 12 residues. V gave up 5 bases and J gave up 7 bases; unmatched junction bases: 4. The CDR3 sequence is CASSPGQAGYTF. In DNA, the CDR3 is TGTGCCAGCAGTCCCGGACAGGCTGGCTACACCTTC.

The rearrangement links TRBV5-6 to TRBJ2-7; D gene ambiguous. The CDR3 is 14 residues long. Trimming left V 0 bases short and J 0 bases short, with 7 bases between. The germline V gene encodes CDR1 SGHDT and CDR2 YYEEEE. The CDR3 sequence: CASSLVAGSYEQYF. CDR3 bases: TGTGCCAGCAGCTTGGTGGCAGGCTCCTACGAGCAGTACTTC.

The CDR3 sequence is CASSPAGRSSYEQYF. The CDR3 DNA follows: TGTGCCAGCAGCCCAGCCGGGAGGAGCTCCTACGAGCAGTACTTC. The rearrangement links TRBV5-4 to TRBJ2-7, with 7 bases identical to TRBD2. Germline assignment: CDR1 SGHNT and CDR2 YYREEE (reference sequence). The CDR3 runs 15 residues. The J segment lost 0 bases and the V segment lost 4 bases, leaving 7 bases of the junction unmatched.

The gene calls are TRBV27 and TRBJ2-5; unclear D gene. This CDR3 is built from 12 residues. Trimming stripped 5 bases from V and 0 bases from J, with 4 bases between. The germline gives CDR1 MNHEY, CDR2 SMNVEV (reference sequence). The CDR3 loop is CASSHYQETQYF. CDR3 coding DNA: TGTGCCAGCAGTCATTACCAAGAGACCCAGTACTTC.

The rearrangement uses TRBV18 and TRBJ1-1; D gene unclear. This CDR3 region has 13 residues. Trimming removed 2 bases from V and 0 bases from J, with 4 bases in between. In germline, CDR1 is KGHSH, CDR2 LQKENI. In DNA form, the CDR3 reads TGTGCCAGCTCACCAGGGCTGAACACTGAAGCTTTCTTT. Translating it yields CASSPGLNTEAFF.

CDR3 sequence reads: CASSLTLRPSGGERDTQYF. The CDR3 DNA reads TGTGCCAGCAGCTTAACCCTGAGACCGAGCGGGGGGGAGAGAGATACGCAGTATTTT. This chain links TRBV7-3 with TRBJ2-3; 10 bases are a match to TRBD2. V lost 0 bases, J lost 5 bases, and 14 bases stayed unmatched. The CDR3 has 19 amino acids. CDR1 and CDR2 from the germline V gene are SGHTA and FQGTGA.

This chain connects TRBV5-6 to TRBJ2-5; 8 nucleotides match TRBD1. With 0 bases clipped from V and 4 bases from J, the junction kept 5 bases outside the gene matches. The CDR3 runs 15 residues. CDR1 is SGHDT, CDR2 YYEEEE, per germline. This CDR3 reads CASSLGAGGLETQYF. As DNA, the CDR3 is TGTGCCAGCAGCTTGGGGGCAGGGGGCTTAGAGACCCAGTACTTC.